The 16 T cell receptor beta chains below come from one sample, sequenced in a study of blood T cell repertoires in COVID-19. Repertoires were generated with immunoSEQ multiplex PCR, while TCRdb's copy carries only in-frame clones and drops some. This table holds under 350,000 clones, roughly 86% found once. The specimen was peripheral blood. The source is a man in his 70s with acute or convalescent COVID-19.

This sequence joins TRBV7-3 and TRBJ1-6; perhaps TRBD1 as D (6 bases). The CDR3 contains 14 residues. V was clipped by 4 bases and J by 7 bases, with 11 bases between them. Germline lookup yields CDR1 SGHTA and CDR2 FQGTGA. The CDR3 DNA sequence: TGTGCCAGCAGCTCTACAGGGAAGAATTCACCCCTCCACTTT. Translated, it gives CASSSTGKNSPLHF.

This chain joins TRBV19 and TRBJ2-2; D unclear. Germline V CDR1 and CDR2: LNHDA, SQIVND (reference sequence). V shed 6 bases and J shed 4 bases, with 18 bases lying between them. This CDR3 has 16 amino acids. In nucleotides, the CDR3 is TGTGCCAGTAGAGCACTTTTCTCTAAACCCACCGGGGAGCTGTTTTTT. This sequence encodes CASRALFSKPTGELFF. Looking up the rest from reference TRBV19 and TRBJ2-2 gives the full variable domain: DGGITQSPKYLFRKEGQNVTLSCEQNLNHDAMYWYRQDPGQGLRLIYYSQIVNDFQKGDIAEGYSVSREKKESFPLTVTSAQKNPTAFYLCASRALFSKPTGELFFGEGSRLTVL.

The chain combines TRBV29-1 with TRBJ2-2; 7 bases agree with TRBD1. The CDR3 loop spans 13 amino acids. Germline V lookup: CDR1 SQVTM, CDR2 ANQGSEA. V lost 5 bases, J lost 4 bases, and 4 bases stayed unmatched. The CDR3 DNA reads as TGCAGCGTTAGCGCAGGGGGCACCGGGGAGCTGTTTTTT. Its translation: CSVSAGGTGELFF.

This sequence joins TRBV4-3 and TRBJ1-3; 7 nucleotides match TRBD1. Germline assignment: CDR1 LGHNA and CDR2 YSLEER. The ends lost 4 bases at V and 0 bases at J; junction bases unmatched: 3. This CDR3 spans 15 amino acids. DNA for the CDR3: TGCGCCAGCAGCCGGAGGACAGGCTCTGGAAACACCATATATTTT. As protein: CASSRRTGSGNTIYF.

V and J are TRBV18 and TRBJ2-1; a possible D gene is TRBD1 (6 bases). Germline CDR1 reads KGHSH; CDR2 reads LQKENI. The CDR3 length is 15 residues. V lost 2 bases and J 3 bases, leaving 11 bases between the germline ends. CDR3 nucleotides: TGTGCCAGCTCACCAAAACAGGGCGGCTACAATGAGCAGTTCTTC. Translation gives CASSPKQGGYNEQFF. Looking up the rest from reference TRBV18 and TRBJ2-1 gives the full variable domain: NAGVMQNPRHLVRRRGQEARLRCSPMKGHSHVYWYRQLPEEGLKFMVYLQKENIIDESGMPKERFSAEFPKEGPSILRIQQVVRGDSAAYFCASSPKQGGYNEQFFGPGTRLTVL.

The rearrangement joins TRBV6-6 to TRBJ2-7; 8 bases are shared with TRBD1. The trim removed 11 bases at V and 3 bases at J, leaving 6 bases unmatched. In germline, CDR1 is MNHNY, CDR2 SVGAGI (reference sequence). The CDR3 extends over 12 amino acids. This CDR3 reads CAAAGGIYEQYF. In DNA, the CDR3 is TGTGCCGCAGCAGGGGGCATCTACGAGCAGTACTTC.

This sequence joins TRBV6-5 and TRBJ2-4; 11 bases map to TRBD1. V lost 2 bases to trimming and J lost 7 bases; unmatched junction nucleotides: 7. This CDR3 contains 16 residues. Looked up from germline, CDR1 is MNHEY and CDR2 is SVGAGI. The CDR3 coding sequence is TGTGCCAGCAGTTACGAATCCGGGACAGGGGGGAACATTCAGTACTTC. Its protein product is CASSYESGTGGNIQYF.

The genes are TRBV5-6 and TRBJ2-7, with 7 positions matching TRBD2. The CDR3 is 15 residues long. Germline assignment: CDR1 SGHDT and CDR2 YYEEEE. V was pared by 2 bases and J by 3 bases, with 8 bases of the junction left unmatched. The CDR3 DNA sequence: TGTGCCAGCAGCTTACTCCCGCGGGAGAGCTACGAGCAGTACTTC. It specifies CASSLLPRESYEQYF.

CDR3 nucleotide sequence: TGTGCCACCAGCTTCACAGGGTTCAGTGGCTACACCTTC. Its protein product is CATSFTGFSGYTF. V usage is TRBV24-1 and J usage is TRBJ1-2, with D tentatively TRBD1 (6 bases). Trimming took 7 bases from V and 7 from J, leaving 15 bases between them. Germline CDR1 is KGHDR and CDR2 is SFDVKD. The CDR3 is 13 amino acids.

V gene TRBV10-3 combines with J gene TRBJ2-1, with 7 bases fitting TRBD2. In germline, CDR1 is ENHRY, CDR2 SYGVKD. The length of the CDR3 is 15 residues. V trimming: 6 bases; J trimming: 4 bases; junction bases outside the gene matches: 9. The CDR3 is CAIRDPSGFYNEQFF. The CDR3 DNA reads TGTGCCATCAGGGACCCTAGCGGCTTTTACAATGAGCAGTTCTTC.

In nucleotides, the CDR3 is TGTGCCAGCAGTTCGACTAGCGGGTTCCTGAATGAGCAGTTCTTC. This encodes CASSSTSGFLNEQFF. This chain connects TRBV6-5 to TRBJ2-1; TRBD2 matches 10 bases. Germline values: CDR1 MNHEY, CDR2 SVGAGI. The CDR3 runs 15 residues. The V gene end was trimmed by 4 bases and the J gene end by 7 bases; junction bases not matched to a gene: 7.

The chain recombines TRBV6-2 or TRBV6-3 with TRBJ1-5; no reliable D call. V was shortened by 5 bases and J by 6 bases, with 20 bases between the two germline ends. CDR3 size: 16 residues. Germline V lookup: CDR1 MNHEY, CDR2 SVGEGT. The CDR3 DNA sequence: TGTGCCAGCAGTCGATTTGGTGGAGGCATGGGTCAGCCCCAGCATTTT. Its translation: CASSRFGGGMGQPQHF.

A note on this clone: Other nucleotide sequences in the sample specify the same CDR3. The V and J genes are TRBV20-1 and TRBJ1-2; no firm D call. The CDR3 has 11 residues. Germline V lookup: CDR1 DFQATT, CDR2 SNEGSKA (reference sequence). The ends were cut back, 3 bases at V and 5 bases at J, with 7 bases in the middle. The CDR3 DNA is TGCAGTGCTAGTTCGGGGTATGGCTACACCTTC. Amino acid sequence: CSASSGYGYTF.

The rearrangement links TRBV7-8 to TRBJ1-5; D may be TRBD1 (6 bases). This CDR3 contains 13 residues. The V gene lost 5 bases and the J gene lost 4 bases, with 9 bases spanning the gap. Germline CDR1 is SGHVS and CDR2 is FQNEAQ. CDR3 protein: CASSAQGNQPQHF. DNA for the CDR3: TGTGCCAGCAGCGCCCAGGGGAATCAGCCCCAGCATTTT.

This chain uses TRBV6-1 with TRBJ2-7; D remains ambiguous. V lost 1 base and J lost 4, with 14 bases in between. This CDR3 has 15 residues. CDR1 and CDR2 from the germline V gene are MNHNS and SASEGT. The CDR3 protein is CASSEGPPQMYEQYF. DNA for the CDR3: TGTGCCAGCAGTGAAGGTCCTCCCCAGATGTACGAGCAGTACTTC.

There are a few counts of this clone. V gene TRBV19 combines with J gene TRBJ1-2, with a tentative D call TRBD1 (5 bases). The germline V gene encodes CDR1 LNHDA and CDR2 SQIVND (reference sequence). The CDR3 has 13 amino acids. V shed 4 bases and J shed 4 bases, with 10 bases lying between them. CDR3 sequence: CASSTQGAYGYTF. The CDR3 nucleotides read TGTGCCAGTAGTACCCAGGGTGCCTATGGCTACACCTTC.